These 17 T cell receptor beta chains were all obtained from the same sample, sequenced in a study of blood T cell repertoires in COVID-19. Libraries were prepared by immunoSEQ multiplex PCR; TCRdb keeps only in-frame clonotypes and omits some of them. The sample consists of fewer than 15,000 clones, roughly 90% of them appearing once. The sequenced sample consisted of peripheral blood. The source is a man of 80 years or more with acute or convalescent COVID-19.

The chain links TRBV10-2 to TRBJ2-5, with 7 bases matching TRBD2. J lost 4 bases, V lost 0 bases, and 8 bases had no gene match. Germline loops: CDR1 WSHSY, CDR2 SAAADI. The CDR3 covers 16 residues. CDR3 residues: CASSESGYGGSETQYF. The CDR3 DNA is TGCGCCAGCAGTGAGTCAGGGTACGGGGGGTCAGAGACCCAGTACTTC.

The chain has TRBV5-4 and TRBJ2-5; tentative D call: TRBD2 (5 bases). The CDR3 totals 16 residues. V gave up 3 bases and J gave up 4 bases, with 19 bases separating them. Per the germline V gene, CDR1 is SGHNT and CDR2 is YYREEE (reference sequence). The CDR3 sequence: CASSSRESTGGETQYF. The CDR3 DNA follows: TGTGCCAGCAGCTCTCGCGAATCGACTGGAGGAGAGACCCAGTACTTC. The whole variable domain, remainder taken from reference TRBV5-4 and TRBJ2-5, is ETGVTQSPTHLIKTRGQQVTLRCSSQSGHNTVSWYQQALGQGPQFIFQYYREEENGRGNFPPRFSGLQFPNYSSELNVNALELDDSALYLCASSSRESTGGETQYFGPGTRLLVL.

V and J are TRBV12-3 or TRBV12-4 and TRBJ1-5; 7 bases match TRBD1. This CDR3 spans 13 amino acids. J gave up 4 bases and V 10 bases, and 7 bases lay outside the gene matches. The CDR3 loop is CATGDRVNQPQHF. The CDR3 region has the DNA TGTGCCACCGGCGACAGGGTTAATCAGCCCCAGCATTTT.

In DNA form, the CDR3 reads TGTGCTAGTGGTTTGGTACCCCCCCAGGGGGCTTACAATGAGCAGTTCTTC. Its translation is CASGLVPPQGAYNEQFF. V usage is TRBV12-5 and J usage is TRBJ2-1, with 8 bases matching TRBD1. The CDR3 is made up of 17 amino acids. Trimming cost V 0 bases and J 4 bases; bases outside gene matches: 8. Germline lookup yields CDR1 LGHNT and CDR2 FRNRAP.

This clone was seen more than once but under ten times. This chain joins TRBV5-1 and TRBJ1-6; 8 bases line up with TRBD1. Losses at the gene ends were 3 bases for V and 7 bases for J; bases not matched to a gene: 6. The length of the CDR3 is 15 residues. Looked up from germline, CDR1 is SGHRS and CDR2 is YFSETQ. CDR3 coding DNA: TGCGCCAGCAGCTGGGGGACAGGTTTGAATTCACCCCTCCACTTT. Amino acids: CASSWGTGLNSPLHF.

The rearrangement joins TRBV7-8 to TRBJ2-3; D unclear. Per the germline V gene, CDR1 is SGHVS and CDR2 is FQNEAQ. Trimming removed 3 bases at V and 6 bases at J, with 13 bases between. This CDR3 is built from 14 residues. This CDR3 reads CASSFGQARDTQYF. DNA for the CDR3: TGTGCCAGCAGCTTCGGCCAGGCCCGGGATACGCAGTATTTT.

The V and J genes are TRBV6-6 and TRBJ1-1; D may be TRBD1 (6 bases). Deletions cut 4 bases from V and 2 bases from J, with 17 bases between. This CDR3 has 16 amino acids. Per germline, CDR1 MNHNY and CDR2 SVGAGI (reference sequence). Written as DNA, the CDR3 is TGTGCCAGCAGTTCTTTCGTGGGGGGGGGCAACACTGAAGCTTTCTTT. This sequence encodes CASSSFVGGGNTEAFF.

V is TRBV9 and J is TRBJ1-3; D not certain. There are 13 residues in the CDR3. V was trimmed by 4 bases and J by 4 bases, leaving 9 bases between them. Germline CDR1 is SGDLS and CDR2 is YYNGEE. The CDR3 coding sequence is TGTGCCAGCAGCCCGCAGGCGGGAAACACCATATATTTT. This sequence encodes CASSPQAGNTIYF.

V is TRBV3-1 (or the pseudogene TRBV3-2) and J is TRBJ2-5; 14 bases agree with TRBD2. J lost 3 bases, V lost 5 bases, and 2 bases had no gene match. The CDR3 has 15 residues. Germline assignment: CDR1 LGHDT and CDR2 YNNKEL (reference sequence). This CDR3 is CASSGLAGGEETQYF. CDR3 sequence (DNA): TGTGCCAGCAGCGGACTAGCGGGAGGAGAAGAGACCCAGTACTTC.

This chain uses TRBV30 with TRBJ2-2; a possible D gene is TRBD2 (7 bases). The germline CDR1 and CDR2 sequences are GTSNPN and SVGIG (reference sequence). The CDR3 is made up of 13 amino acids. CDR3 DNA: TGTGCGGAGGGGAGGGGGTTATCCGGGGAGCTGTTTTTT. It encodes CAEGRGLSGELFF.

The chain joins TRBV30 to TRBJ1-1; no clear D. The CDR3 has 15 amino acids. Germline V gene sequence: CDR1 GTSNPN, CDR2 SVGIG (reference sequence). The V gene lost 3 bases and the J gene lost 5 bases, with 19 bases spanning the gap. The CDR3 nucleotides read TGTGCCTGGAGCCCCACAAGCGCCGGGAAGACTGAAGCTTTCTTT. Amino acid sequence: CAWSPTSAGKTEAFF.

The V gene is TRBV5-1, the J gene TRBJ2-5; the D gene is possibly TRBD1 (6 bases). Per the germline V gene, CDR1 is SGHRS and CDR2 is YFSETQ. CDR3 length: 16 residues. Trimming left V 3 bases short and J 5 bases short, with 20 bases between. The CDR3 sequence is CASSYLGAQPVETQYF. The DNA for the CDR3 is TGCGCCAGCAGCTATTTGGGGGCCCAACCCGTGGAGACCCAGTACTTC.

The chain employs TRBV19 and TRBJ2-7; D unclear. The V and J ends lost 3 bases and 2 bases respectively, with 11 bases between them. This CDR3 has 14 residues. Germline V gene sequence: CDR1 LNHDA, CDR2 SQIVND (reference sequence). CDR3 residues: CASSMSRLTYEQYF. The CDR3 DNA is TGTGCCAGTAGTATGTCGCGTCTTACCTACGAGCAGTACTTC.

CDR3 sequence (DNA): TGTGCCAGTAGTATCCTTGAGACCCAGTACTTC. Amino acid sequence: CASSILETQYF. This chain links TRBV19 with TRBJ2-5; D remains unclear. V gave up 3 bases and J gave up 5 bases, with 4 bases separating them. The CDR3 is 11 residues long. In germline, CDR1 is LNHDA, CDR2 SQIVND (reference sequence).

This chain joins TRBV4-1 and TRBJ2-3; maybe TRBD2 (6 bases). Germline V gene sequence: CDR1 MGHRA, CDR2 YSYEKL. The ends were cut back, 1 base at V and 1 base at J, with 15 bases in the middle. This CDR3 region has 17 residues. CDR3 amino acids: CASSQGLGDWRTDTQYF. Here the CDR3 DNA reads TGCGCCAGCAGCCAAGGTCTTGGGGACTGGCGCACAGATACGCAGTATTTT.

The chain is built from TRBV5-6 and TRBJ1-3, with D maybe TRBD1 (6 bases). Germline CDR1 is SGHDT and CDR2 is YYEEEE. The CDR3 is made up of 15 amino acids. Between the trimmed V and J ends, which lost 3 bases and 0 bases, there was a span of 10 bases. The CDR3 DNA reads TGTGCCAGCAGCTGGACAGCGAACTCTGGAAACACCATATATTTT. Translated, it gives CASSWTANSGNTIYF. Combining the CDR3 with reference TRBV5-6 and TRBJ1-3 gives the whole variable domain DAGVTQSPTHLIKTRGQQVTLRCSPKSGHDTVSWYQQALGQGPQFIFQYYEEEERQRGNFPDRFSGHQFPNYSSELNVNALLLGDSALYLCASSWTANSGNTIYFGEGSWLTVV.

This clone was seen once. The J gene is TRBJ2-2, the V gene TRBV14, with 8 bases lining up with TRBD2. Losses at the gene ends were 1 base for V and 2 bases for J; bases not matched to a gene: 6. The CDR3 covers 17 residues. Per the germline V gene, CDR1 is SGHDN and CDR2 is FVKESK. The CDR3 nucleotides are TGTGCCAGCAGCCAAGTCGGGAGGGCCCTCAACACCGGGGAGCTGTTTTTT. This codes for CASSQVGRALNTGELFF.